These 3 T cell receptor beta chains originate from one sample sequenced in a study of blood T cell repertoires in COVID-19. Libraries were prepared by immunoSEQ multiplex PCR; TCRdb keeps only in-frame clonotypes and omits some of them. The data contain about 47,000 clones, under 85% of them singletons. Specimen: peripheral blood. The receptors stem from a man aged 55 to 70 with active COVID-19.

This clone was seen just once. J is TRBJ2-7 and V is TRBV21-1; the D call TRBD2 from the table was never checked on the DNA. TRBV21-1 is termed a pseudogene. This CDR3 is 17 amino acids long. CDR3: CASSKEDWRLADYEQYF. For the CDR3, the DNA is TGTGCCAGCAGCAAAGAAGATTGGCGACTAGCGGATTACGAGCAGTACTTC.

CDR3 sequence: CAIRQGSTGELFF. Written as DNA, the CDR3 is TGTGCCATCAGACAGGGGAGCACCGGGGAGCTGTTTTTT. The chain employs TRBV10-3 and TRBJ2-2; 7 bases match TRBD1. This CDR3 has 13 residues. Germline CDR1 reads ENHRY; CDR2 reads SYGVKD. Trimming cost V 6 bases and J 4 bases; bases outside gene matches: 2.

The rearrangement links TRBV5-1 to TRBJ1-2; 9 bases map to TRBD1. CDR3 size: 14 residues. Germline V gene data show CDR1 as SGHRS and CDR2 as YFSETQ. V was clipped by 4 bases and J by 8 bases; unmatched bases: 9. DNA of the CDR3: TGCGCCAGCAGCCCGCGGACAGGGGAGACCGGCTACACCTTC. This translates into CASSPRTGETGYTF. Full variable domain (missing parts from reference TRBV5-1 and TRBJ1-2): KAGVTQTPRYLIKTRGQQVTLSCSPISGHRSVSWYQQTPGQGLQFLFEYFSETQRNKGNFPGRFSGRQFSNSRSEMNVSTLELGDSALYLCASSPRTGETGYTFGSGTRLTVV.